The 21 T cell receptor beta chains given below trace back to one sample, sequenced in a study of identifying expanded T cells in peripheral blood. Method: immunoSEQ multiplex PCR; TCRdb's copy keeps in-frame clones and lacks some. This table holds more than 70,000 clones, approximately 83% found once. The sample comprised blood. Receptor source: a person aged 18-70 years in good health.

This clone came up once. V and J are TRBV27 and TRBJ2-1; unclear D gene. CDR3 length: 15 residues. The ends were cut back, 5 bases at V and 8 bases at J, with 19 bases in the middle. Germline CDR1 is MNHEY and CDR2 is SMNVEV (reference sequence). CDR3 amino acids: CASSPYFSMSDEQFF. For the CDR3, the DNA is TGTGCCAGCAGTCCCTACTTTAGCATGAGCGATGAGCAGTTCTTC.

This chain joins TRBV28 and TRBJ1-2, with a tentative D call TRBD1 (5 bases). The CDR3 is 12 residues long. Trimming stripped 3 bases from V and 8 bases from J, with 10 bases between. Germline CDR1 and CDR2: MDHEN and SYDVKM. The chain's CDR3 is CASSFGTLGYTF. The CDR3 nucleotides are TGTGCCAGCAGTTTTGGGACCCTGGGCTACACCTTC.

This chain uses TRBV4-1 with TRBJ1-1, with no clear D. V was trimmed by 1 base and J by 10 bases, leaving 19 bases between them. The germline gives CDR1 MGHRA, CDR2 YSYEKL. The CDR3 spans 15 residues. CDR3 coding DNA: TGCGCCAGCAGCCAAGCACCCTTGCTCCTACCGGCAGCTTTCTTT. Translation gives CASSQAPLLLPAAFF.

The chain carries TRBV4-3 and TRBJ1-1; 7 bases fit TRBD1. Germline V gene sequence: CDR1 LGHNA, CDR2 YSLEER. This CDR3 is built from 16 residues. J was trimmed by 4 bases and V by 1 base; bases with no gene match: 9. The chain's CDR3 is CASSQVTVAGGTEAFF. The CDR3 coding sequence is TGCGCCAGCAGCCAAGTTACTGTGGCAGGGGGCACTGAAGCTTTCTTT.

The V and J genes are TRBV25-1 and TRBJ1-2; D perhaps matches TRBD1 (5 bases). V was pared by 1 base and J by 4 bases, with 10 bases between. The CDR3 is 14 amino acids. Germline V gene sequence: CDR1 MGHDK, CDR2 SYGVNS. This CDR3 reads CASSESGRIYGYTF. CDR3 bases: TGTGCCAGCAGTGAATCAGGGCGAATCTATGGCTACACCTTC.

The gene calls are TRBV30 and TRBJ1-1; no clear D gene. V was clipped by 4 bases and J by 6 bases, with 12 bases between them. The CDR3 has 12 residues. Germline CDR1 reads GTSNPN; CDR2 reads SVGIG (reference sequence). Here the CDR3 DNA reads TGTGCCTGGACCCAGTCCGTTCCTGAAGCTTTCTTT. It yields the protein CAWTQSVPEAFF.

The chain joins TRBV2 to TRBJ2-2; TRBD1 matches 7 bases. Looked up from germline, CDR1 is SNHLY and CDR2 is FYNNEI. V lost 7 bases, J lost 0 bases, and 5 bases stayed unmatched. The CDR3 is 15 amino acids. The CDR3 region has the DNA TGTGCCAGCAACCCCACAGGGGCGAACACCGGGGAGCTGTTTTTT. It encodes CASNPTGANTGELFF.

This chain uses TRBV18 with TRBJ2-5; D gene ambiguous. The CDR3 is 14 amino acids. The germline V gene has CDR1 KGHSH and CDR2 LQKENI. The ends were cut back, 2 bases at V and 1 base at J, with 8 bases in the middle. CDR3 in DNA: TGTGCCAGCTCACCAAGAAACGGCCAAGAGACCCAGTACTTC. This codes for CASSPRNGQETQYF.

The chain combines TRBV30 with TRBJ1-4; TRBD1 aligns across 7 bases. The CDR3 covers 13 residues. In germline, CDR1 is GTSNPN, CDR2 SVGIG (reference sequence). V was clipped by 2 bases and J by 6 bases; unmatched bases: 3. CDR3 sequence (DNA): TGTGCCTGGAGTCAACAGGGGTATGAAAAACTGTTTTTT. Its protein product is CAWSQQGYEKLFF.

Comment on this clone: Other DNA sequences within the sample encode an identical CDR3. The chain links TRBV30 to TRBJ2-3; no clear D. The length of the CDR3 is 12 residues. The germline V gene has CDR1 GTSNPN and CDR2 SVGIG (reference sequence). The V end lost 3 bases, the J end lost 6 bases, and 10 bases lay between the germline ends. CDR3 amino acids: CAWRASADTQYF. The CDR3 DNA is TGTGCCTGGAGGGCTTCTGCCGATACGCAGTATTTT.

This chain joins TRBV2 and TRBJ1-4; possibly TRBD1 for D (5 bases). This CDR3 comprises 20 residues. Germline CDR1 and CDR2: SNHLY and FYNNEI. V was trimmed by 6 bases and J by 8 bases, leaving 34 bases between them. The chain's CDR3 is CASRGGWNRRKTLQGEKLFF. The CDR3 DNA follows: TGTGCCAGCAGGGGGGGGTGGAATCGCCGAAAGACGTTACAAGGGGAAAAACTGTTTTTT.

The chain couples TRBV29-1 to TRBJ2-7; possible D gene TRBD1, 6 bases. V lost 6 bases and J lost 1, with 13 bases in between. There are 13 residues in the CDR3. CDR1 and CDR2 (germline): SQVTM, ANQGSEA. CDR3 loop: CSVYEGVSYEQYF. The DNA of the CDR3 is TGCAGCGTCTATGAGGGGGTATCCTACGAGCAGTACTTC.

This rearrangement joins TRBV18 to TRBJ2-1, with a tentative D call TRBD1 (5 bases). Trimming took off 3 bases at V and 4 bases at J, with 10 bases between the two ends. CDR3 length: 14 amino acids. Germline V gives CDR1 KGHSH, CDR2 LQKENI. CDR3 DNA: TGTGCCAGCTCACCGGGGCTCAGGTACAATGAGCAGTTCTTC. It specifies CASSPGLRYNEQFF.

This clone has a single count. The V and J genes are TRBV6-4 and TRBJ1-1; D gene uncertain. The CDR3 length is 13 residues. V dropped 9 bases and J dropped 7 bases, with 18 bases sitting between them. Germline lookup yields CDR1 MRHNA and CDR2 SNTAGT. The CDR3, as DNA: TGTGCCAGTCGCTCACTGAACGCGTTTGAAGCTTTCTTT. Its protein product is CASRSLNAFEAFF.

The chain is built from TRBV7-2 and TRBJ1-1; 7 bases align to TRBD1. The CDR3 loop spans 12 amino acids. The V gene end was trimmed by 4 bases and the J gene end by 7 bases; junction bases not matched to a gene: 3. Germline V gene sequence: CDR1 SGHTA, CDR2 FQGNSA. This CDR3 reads CASSSGQIEAFF. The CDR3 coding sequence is TGTGCCAGCAGCTCGGGACAGATTGAAGCTTTCTTT.

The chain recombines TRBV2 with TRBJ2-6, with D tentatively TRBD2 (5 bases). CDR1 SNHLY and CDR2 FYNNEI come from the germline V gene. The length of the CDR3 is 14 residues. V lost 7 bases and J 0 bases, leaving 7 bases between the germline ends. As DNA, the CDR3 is TGTGCCAGCAACGAGGGCTCTGGGGCCAACGTCCTGACTTTC. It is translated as CASNEGSGANVLTF.

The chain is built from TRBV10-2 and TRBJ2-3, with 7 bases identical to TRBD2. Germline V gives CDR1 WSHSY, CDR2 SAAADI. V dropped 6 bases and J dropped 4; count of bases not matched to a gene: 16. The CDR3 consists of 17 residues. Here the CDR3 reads CASRDLWGGESSDTQYF. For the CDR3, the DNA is TGCGCCAGCAGGGACCTTTGGGGGGGTGAGTCGTCAGATACGCAGTATTTT.

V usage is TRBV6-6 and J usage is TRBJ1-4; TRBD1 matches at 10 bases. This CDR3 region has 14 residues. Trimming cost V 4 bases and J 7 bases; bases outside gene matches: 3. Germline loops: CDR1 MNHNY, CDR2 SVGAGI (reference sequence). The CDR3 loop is CASSWDRGGEKLFF. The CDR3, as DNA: TGTGCCAGCAGTTGGGACAGGGGCGGTGAAAAACTGTTTTTT.

The CDR3 nucleotides are TGTGCCAGCTCACCTCGTTCAACTGTTCACACATGGACTAGCGGGGGTATGAGGGATACGCAGTATTTT. Its translation is CASSPRSTVHTWTSGGMRDTQYF. V is TRBV18 and J is TRBJ2-3, with 13 bases aligning to TRBD2. V was clipped by 3 bases and J by 6 bases; unmatched bases: 27. The CDR3 extends over 23 amino acids. Germline CDR1 is KGHSH and CDR2 is LQKENI.

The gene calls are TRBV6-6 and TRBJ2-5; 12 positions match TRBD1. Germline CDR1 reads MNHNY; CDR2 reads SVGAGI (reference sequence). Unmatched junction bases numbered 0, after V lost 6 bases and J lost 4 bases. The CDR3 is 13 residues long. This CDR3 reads CASRGQGAETQYF. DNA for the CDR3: TGTGCCAGCAGGGGACAGGGGGCAGAGACCCAGTACTTC.

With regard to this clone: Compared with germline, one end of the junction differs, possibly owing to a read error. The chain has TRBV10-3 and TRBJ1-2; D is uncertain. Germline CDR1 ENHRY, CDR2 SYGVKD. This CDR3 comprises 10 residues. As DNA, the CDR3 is TGTGCCATCAGTGACGGGCGCGCCTTCTTC. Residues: CAISDGRAFF.